The next 21 T cell receptor beta chains were all read from a single sample in a study of T cells after yellow fever vaccination (dated by TCRdb to between 2018 and 2021). The library was built by means of 5' RACE. TCRdb shows the sequencer as Illumina HiSeq 2500. The public reads were reprocessed in TCRdb via fastp at Q25 and MiXCR, keeping in-frame beta chains. Each CDR3 protein gets just one entry, which takes the most common genes and DNA from the rows behind it. Here the sample has 450,000 to 550,000 distinct CDR3 sequences; 21% occur a single time. The ten top clones hold about a sixth of the sample. This specimen's treatment or condition label, per the study, means: live attenuated yellow fever vaccine strain. This specimen was PBMCs, taken less than 25 days after the first yellow fever vaccination. The receptors derive from a man younger than 35 who received the YFV17D yellow fever vaccine.

The chain has TRBV6-7 and TRBJ1-1, with a weak D call TRBD1 (5 bases). TRBV6-7 is an open reading frame whose function is uncertain. With 0 bases removed from V and 5 bases from J, the gap between germline ends came to 16 bases. The CDR3 has 16 amino acids. CDR3 sequence reads: CASSYSRGVRQTEAFF. In DNA form, the CDR3 reads TGTGCCAGCAGTTACTCGAGAGGGGTAAGGCAGACTGAAGCTTTCTTT.

This clonotype was counted between two and nine times. The V call is TRBV7-2, the J call TRBJ1-3; D gene ambiguous. The V gene lost 5 bases and the J gene lost 0 bases, with 11 bases spanning the gap. The germline CDR1 and CDR2 sequences are SGHTA and FQGNSA. There are 15 residues in the CDR3. CDR3 region: CASSPRYDSGNTIYF. In DNA form, the CDR3 reads TGTGCCAGCAGCCCACGATATGACTCTGGAAACACCATATATTTT.

A few counts support this clonotype. This sequence joins TRBV4-1 and TRBJ1-2, with D perhaps matching TRBD1 (5 bases). This CDR3 comprises 14 residues. V lost 1 base and J lost 5, with 11 bases in between. In germline, CDR1 is MGHRA, CDR2 YSYEKL. The CDR3, as DNA: TGCGCCAGCAGCCAAGCAAGGGGAGGGTATGGCTACACCTTC. It yields the protein CASSQARGGYGYTF.

This clonotype turned up a few times. The chain recombines TRBV28 with TRBJ1-2, with D perhaps matching TRBD1 (5 bases). The V end lost 1 base, the J end lost 2 bases, and 11 bases lay between the germline ends. Germline CDR1 and CDR2: MDHEN and SYDVKM. The CDR3 loop spans 15 amino acids. The DNA for the CDR3 is TGTGCCAGCAGTTTATTCGTCGGGGGGAACTATGGCTACACCTTC. It codes for CASSLFVGGNYGYTF.

This clonotype has a handful of counts. The chain carries TRBV21-1 and TRBJ2-1; whether TRBD1, the table's D call, matches the DNA was not checked. TRBV21-1 is reported as a pseudogene. The length of the CDR3 is 13 residues. The CDR3 loop reads CASESTGNNEQFF. CDR3 sequence (DNA): TGTGCCAGCGAATCCACAGGGAACAATGAGCAGTTCTTC.

This chain uses TRBV12-3 or TRBV12-4 with TRBJ1-1; tentative D call: TRBD1 (5 bases). Trimming took off 11 bases at V and 0 bases at J, with 13 bases between the two ends. This CDR3 is 13 amino acids long. CDR3 region: CACSGTVNTEAFF. CDR3 sequence (DNA): TGTGCCTGTTCCGGGACGGTGAACACTGAAGCTTTCTTT.

This clonotype was picked up many times. The chain employs TRBV2 and TRBJ2-7; the D is unclear. The V end was cut by 7 bases, the J end by 4 bases, with 8 bases between. Germline CDR1 is SNHLY and CDR2 is FYNNEI. This CDR3 spans 11 amino acids. Written as DNA, the CDR3 is TGTGCCAGCACTCCAGGTTACGAGCAGTACTTC. Its translation is CASTPGYEQYF.

The rearrangement links TRBV9 to TRBJ1-1; D possibly corresponds to TRBD1 (6 bases). V was cut by 4 bases and J by 7 bases, with 23 bases left in between. The CDR3 is 16 amino acids. Looked up from germline, CDR1 is SGDLS and CDR2 is YYNGEE. The CDR3 nucleotides are TGTGCCAGCAGCACCCAGGAGTGGGGGGCCAAGGGTGAAGCTTTCTTT. It encodes CASSTQEWGAKGEAFF. Complete variable domain (other parts from reference TRBV9 and TRBJ1-1): DSGVTQTPKHLITATGQRVTLRCSPRSGDLSVYWYQQSLDQGLQFLIQYYNGEERAKGNILERFSAQQFPDLHSELNLSSLELGDSALYFCASSTQEWGAKGEAFFGQGTRLTVV.

This clonotype was detected a few times. The chain links TRBV10-3 to TRBJ1-5; D might be TRBD1 (5 bases). V was clipped by 2 bases and J by 4 bases, with 12 bases between them. Germline V gene sequence: CDR1 ENHRY, CDR2 SYGVKD. CDR3 size: 15 residues. CDR3 sequence: CAISEQSGGNQPQHF. CDR3 DNA: TGTGCCATCAGTGAGCAGAGTGGGGGAAATCAGCCCCAGCATTTT.

The rearrangement links TRBV28 to TRBJ2-2; 11 positions agree with TRBD2. Trimming removed 3 bases from V and 2 bases from J; junction bases left unmatched: 11. The CDR3 length is 19 residues. CDR1 and CDR2 from the germline V gene are MDHEN and SYDVKM. CDR3 DNA sequence: TGTGCCAGCAGTTTTATTCCGCCTAGCGGGGGGACTAACACCGGGGAGCTGTTTTTT. Protein: CASSFIPPSGGTNTGELFF. Full variable domain (rest looked up from reference TRBV28 and TRBJ2-2): DVKVTQSSRYLVKRTGEKVFLECVQDMDHENMFWYRQDPGLGLRLIYFSYDVKMKEKGDIPEGYSVSREKKERFSLILESASTNQTSMYLCASSFIPPSGGTNTGELFFGEGSRLTVL.

There are a few counts of this clonotype. This chain joins TRBV7-2 and TRBJ2-1, with D uncertain. The CDR3 covers 13 residues. From germline, CDR1 is SGHTA and CDR2 FQGNSA. V was shortened by 3 bases and J by 2 bases, with 5 bases between the two germline ends. The CDR3 DNA is TGTGCCAGCAGCTTTTCAACCTACAATGAGCAGTTCTTC. Its translation is CASSFSTYNEQFF.

In its sample, this clonotype was seen a few times. The chain uses TRBV4-3 and TRBJ1-1; TRBD1 matches at 7 bases. The CDR3 runs 14 residues. The ends lost 1 base at V and 3 bases at J; junction bases unmatched: 2. Germline CDR1 and CDR2: LGHNA and YSLEER. The CDR3 DNA follows: TGCGCCAGCAGCCAAGGGACAGGCGACACTGAAGCTTTCTTT. Translation gives CASSQGTGDTEAFF.

This clonotype was counted a few times. The chain recombines TRBV6-1 with TRBJ2-1; 8 nucleotides agree with TRBD2. V shed 7 bases and J 0 bases; nucleotides not matched to a gene: 5. Germline CDR1 MNHNS, CDR2 SASEGT. The CDR3 covers 15 residues. DNA for the CDR3: TGTGCCAGCAACGGCGGGGGGAGCTCCTACAATGAGCAGTTCTTC. Protein product: CASNGGGSSYNEQFF.

This clonotype showed up just a few times. The rearrangement joins TRBV29-1 to TRBJ1-1; TRBD1 aligns across 7 bases. The CDR3 has 18 amino acids. Trimming cost V 1 base and J 1 base; bases outside gene matches: 15. Germline assignment: CDR1 SQVTM and CDR2 ANQGSEA. In DNA, the CDR3 is TGCAGCGTTGAAGTTCTTTCCGCGAGTGGGACAGAGAACACTGAAGCTTTCTTT. As protein: CSVEVLSASGTENTEAFF.

This clonotype appeared a few times. V usage is TRBV7-2 and J usage is TRBJ2-5; 11 bases map to TRBD1. Trimming cost V 5 bases and J 2 bases; bases outside gene matches: 4. CDR1 and CDR2 (germline): SGHTA, FQGNSA. The CDR3 totals 15 residues. DNA of the CDR3: TGTGCCAGCAGCGCCCGGGACAGGGGGCAAGAGACCCAGTACTTC. Residues: CASSARDRGQETQYF.

The rearrangement links TRBV12-3 or TRBV12-4 to TRBJ1-1; the match to TRBD1 covers 7 bases. Unmatched junction bases numbered 6, after V lost 5 bases and J lost 0 bases. The CDR3 consists of 15 residues. CDR3 region: CASSGYGTVNTEAFF. DNA of the CDR3: TGTGCCAGCAGTGGATACGGGACAGTGAACACTGAAGCTTTCTTT.

The chain links TRBV5-6 to TRBJ1-6; D unresolved. V was clipped by 3 bases and J by 8 bases, with 9 bases between them. The CDR3 is 13 amino acids. The germline CDR1 and CDR2 sequences are SGHDT and YYEEEE. The CDR3 coding sequence is TGTGCCAGCAGCTCCGACGTGGATTCACCCCTCCACTTT. Its translation is CASSSDVDSPLHF.

In its sample, this clonotype was seen a few times. V usage is TRBV20-1 and J usage is TRBJ2-7; the match to TRBD1 covers 7 bases. Germline V gives CDR1 DFQATT, CDR2 SNEGSKA (reference sequence). The CDR3 is 14 residues long. The V gene end was trimmed by 5 bases and the J gene end by 0 bases; junction bases not matched to a gene: 7. CDR3 region: CSAYGQANSYEQYF. Here the CDR3 DNA reads TGCAGTGCTTATGGACAGGCGAACTCCTACGAGCAGTACTTC.

This clonotype has ten or more counts. The V gene is TRBV7-2, the J gene TRBJ2-3, with a weak D call TRBD2 (5 bases). This CDR3 region has 14 residues. Deletions cut 2 bases from V and 4 bases from J, with 10 bases between. Germline V gene data show CDR1 as SGHTA and CDR2 as FQGNSA. This CDR3 reads CASSLRRSPDTQYF. DNA of the CDR3: TGTGCCAGCAGCTTAAGGAGGTCGCCAGATACGCAGTATTTT.

In this sample, this clonotype turned up many times. The chain couples TRBV4-2 to TRBJ2-7, with D possibly being TRBD1 or TRBD2 (6 bases each). The V gene lost 1 base and the J gene lost 1 base, with 11 bases spanning the gap. The CDR3 is made up of 15 amino acids. The germline CDR1 and CDR2 sequences are LGHNA and YNFKEQ. CDR3 sequence reads: CASSQVWGASYEQYF. CDR3 DNA sequence: TGTGCCAGCAGCCAAGTTTGGGGGGCATCCTACGAGCAGTACTTC.

This chain links TRBV11-1 with TRBJ2-1; 7 positions agree with TRBD1. V gave up 5 bases and J gave up 3 bases; unmatched junction bases: 19. The CDR3 extends over 19 amino acids. The germline gives CDR1 SGHAT, CDR2 FQDESV (reference sequence). The CDR3 spells CASSPKPDRDLAFYNEQFF. The CDR3 DNA reads TGTGCCAGCAGCCCGAAGCCTGACAGGGATTTAGCTTTCTACAATGAGCAGTTCTTC.